This T cell receptor (beta chain) was sequenced in a study of cytomegalovirus exposure and HLA in healthy donors. The length of the CDR3 is 14 residues. The germline gives CDR1 SGHTA, CDR2 FQGNSA. With 5 bases clipped from V and 7 bases from J, the junction kept 7 bases outside the gene matches. This PCR relied on a set of 60 Vbeta primers and 13 Jbeta primers. TCRdb's table, derived via immunoSEQ multiplex PCR, lists solely in-frame clones and lacks some. The data show 110,000 or so clones, roughly 71% seen once. Study-wide points: An analysis was carried out later, and it reportedly showed fewer N-insertions in an Asian-associated ancestry cluster than the roughly 670-donor mean. In vitro confirmation showed three CMV-associated chains to be CMV antigen specific.

On this clone itself: Its antigen is unidentified.

The J gene is TRBJ2-1, the V gene TRBV7-2, with TRBD2 matching 8 bases. The sample was PBMCs. The receptor's source is a woman in her 70s in good health and CMV-seropositive. The CDR3 protein is CASSAKTSANEQFF. CDR3 sequence (DNA): TGTGCCAGCAGCGCAAAGACTAGCGCGAATGAGCAGTTCTTC.